These T cell receptor beta chains were read from a single sample in a study of radiotherapy plus CTLA-4 blockade in lung cancer. Profiling relied on immunoSEQ multiplex PCR, and the TCRdb table lists in-frame clones only, not all of them. The sample has about 62,000 clones; around 76% are singletons. Sequencing was performed on peripheral blood, taken from a patient treated with radiotherapy plus ipilimumab. Receptors were obtained from a human donor with non-small cell lung cancer who had a complete response to radiotherapy plus ipilimumab. Both conserved end residues are part of each CDR3. A D gene is named only where the DNA matches it firmly. Size is stated for part of the rows, as once, few or many counts, or as a class when the clone is expanded.

clone_size j_call d_call v_call cdr3_aa cdr3_nt
few TRBJ1-2 - TRBV5-8 CASRRPTYGRNYGYTF TGTGCCAGCAGACGCCCCACGTACGGCAGGAACTATGGCTACACCTTC
few TRBJ2-7 - TRBV7-2 CASSLRQDGNEQYF TGTGCCAGCAGCTTAAGACAAGACGGAAACGAGCAGTACTTC
- TRBJ1-2 TRBD1 TRBV19 CASSSAGGRDGYTF TGTGCCAGTAGTTCGGCAGGGGGCCGGGATGGCTACACCTTC
- TRBJ2-7 TRBD2 TRBV9 CASSVGLAGEHEQYF TGTGCCAGCAGCGTAGGACTAGCGGGAGAACACGAGCAGTACTTC
- TRBJ2-3 - TRBV9 CASSVEAEGTDTQYF TGTGCCAGCAGCGTAGAGGCGGAGGGCACAGATACGCAGTATTTT
- TRBJ2-6 - TRBV19 CASSIGGGFSGANVLTF TGTGCCAGTAGTATCGGCGGCGGTTTCTCTGGGGCCAACGTCCTGACTTTC
- TRBJ2-7 - TRBV28 CASIGEYEQYF TGTGCCAGCATCGGAGAATACGAGCAGTACTTC
- TRBJ2-1 TRBD2 TRBV2 CASKRGGSNEQFF TGTGCCAGCAAGCGGGGGGGGAGCAATGAGCAGTTCTTC
- TRBJ2-3 - TRBV10-3 CAISVGLATDTQYF TGTGCCATCAGTGTCGGGCTAGCAACAGATACGCAGTATTTT
- TRBJ1-4 TRBD1 TRBV28 CASSPSDRGIEKLFF TGTGCCAGCAGTCCCTCAGACAGGGGGATTGAAAAACTGTTTTTT
few TRBJ1-3 - TRBV11-2 CASSPSLGGGNTIYF TGTGCCAGCAGCCCGAGCCTGGGGGGAGGAAACACCATATATTTT
once TRBJ2-1 - TRBV5-1 CASSSLGGQSYNEQFF TGCGCCAGCAGTTCCCTCGGGGGGCAAAGCTACAATGAGCAGTTCTTC
once TRBJ1-2 - TRBV7-9 CASSFSSFDYGYTF TGTGCCAGCAGCTTTAGTAGTTTTGACTATGGCTACACCTTC
- TRBJ1-2 - TRBV18 CASSPGQNYGYTF TGTGCCAGCTCACCAGGTCAGAACTATGGCTACACCTTC
- TRBJ2-7 - TRBV28 CASPPSGSRLSDEQYF TGTGCCAGCCCACCCTCGGGGTCTCGGTTGTCGGACGAGCAGTACTTC
- TRBJ2-3 - TRBV18 CASSPSREDTQYF TGTGCCAGCTCACCATCTCGGGAGGATACGCAGTATTTT
- TRBJ1-4 - TRBV7-9 CASSGFATNEKLFF TGTGCCAGCTCAGGGTTTGCAACTAATGAAAAACTGTTTTTT
- TRBJ1-3 - TRBV7-9 CASSPGLTGNTIYF TGTGCCAGCAGCCCCGGACTAACGGGAAACACCATATATTTT
- TRBJ1-3 TRBD1 TRBV6-5 CASSYSNRGSGNTIYF TGTGCCAGCAGTTACTCGAACAGGGGCTCTGGAAACACCATATATTTT
- TRBJ2-2 - TRBV28 CASKAGLNTGELFF TGTGCCAGCAAGGCAGGGCTGAACACCGGGGAGCTGTTTTTT